The rows below give T cell receptor beta chains drawn from one sample of a study of OX40 agonist ivuxolimab in advanced cancers. Data came from immunoSEQ multiplex PCR; TCRdb stores just in-frame clones and leaves some out. The sample gives 84,000 or so clones, more than 70% of which show up once; roughly 0.3% is in the top ten. The sample here was CD4+ or CD8+ T cells sorted from blood, taken in a trial of the OX40 agonist ivuxolimab. The receptors shown here come from an adult with an advanced solid tumor such as melanoma, head and neck, liver or kidney cancer. CDR3s leave out the opening cysteine and the closing phenylalanine or tryptophan. D genes are given only for firm matches. Clone size is stated in some rows and not others, as once, few, many or a class when expanded.

j_call | d_call | clone_size | cdr3_length | v_call | cdr3_aa
TRBJ1-6 | - | - | 14 | TRBV27 | ASSLEPPRGRSPLH
TRBJ1-4 | - | - | 14 | TRBV15 | ATSSLKDSTNEKLF
TRBJ1-1 | - | few | 11 | TRBV18 | ASSAGWDTEAF
TRBJ2-2 | TRBD1 | few | 15 | TRBV7-8 | ASSPQQGGPNTGELF
TRBJ2-5 | - | once | 12 | TRBV7-3 | ASSDRSTGETQY
TRBJ1-5 | - | - | 11 | TRBV2 | ASSGEGNQPQH
TRBJ2-1 | - | - | 12 | TRBV5-1 | ASSLWGRWNEQF
TRBJ1-5 | - | - | 12 | TRBV10-3 | AISEGLGQEPQH
TRBJ1-4 | - | - | 13 | TRBV6-5 | ASSSRIRANEKLF
TRBJ2-5 | - | - | 13 | TRBV5-6 | ASTLPGTERETQY
TRBJ2-7 | - | - | 10 | TRBV7-9 | ASSFEPYEQY
TRBJ1-5 | - | - | 13 | TRBV5-1 | ASSFLRELDQPQH
TRBJ2-3 | - | - | 14 | TRBV5-1 | ASSLATGTLTDTQY
TRBJ2-7 | - | - | 9 | TRBV5-8 | ASSFPYEQY
TRBJ1-5 | TRBD1 | - | 13 | TRBV6-1 | ASSRLTGDNQPQH
TRBJ1-2 | - | - | 10 | TRBV30 | AWGQGNYGYT
TRBJ2-7 | TRBD1 | - | 16 | TRBV7-8 | ASSLGIDRGFLSYEQY
TRBJ2-7 | - | few | 11 | TRBV6-1 | ASSEIHPYEQY
TRBJ1-2 | - | - | 12 | TRBV27 | ASTLTYGDYGYT
TRBJ2-2 | TRBD1 | - | 13 | TRBV6-6 | ASREDRRNAGELF
TRBJ2-3 | - | - | 12 | TRBV5-6 | ASSPRGAIDTQY
TRBJ2-2 | - | - | 11 | TRBV18 | ASSPDPTGELF
TRBJ2-1 | TRBD2 | - | 14 | TRBV15 | ATSRRSGGSYNEQF
TRBJ2-7 | - | - | 13 | TRBV6-5 | ATQRGGETTYEQY
TRBJ1-6 | - | - | 13 | TRBV2 | ASRNWGGLDSPLH
TRBJ2-5 | - | - | 15 | TRBV27 | ASSRVSRWSGQETQY
TRBJ1-1 | - | - | 10 | TRBV5-8 | ASIRTGGEAF
TRBJ1-3 | - | - | 13 | TRBV13 | ASSQQVNSGNTIY
TRBJ2-7 | TRBD1 | once | 12 | TRBV6-1 | ASSEGTGTYEQY
TRBJ1-2 | - | - | 11 | TRBV18 | ASSPGGWDGYT
TRBJ2-3 | TRBD2 | - | 13 | TRBV29-1 | SVRGLAGVEDTQY
TRBJ2-3 | - | once | 16 | TRBV7-2 | ASSSPWDSGRSTDTQY
TRBJ2-3 | TRBD2 | once | 16 | TRBV9 | ASSVGLAGDRSTDTQY
TRBJ1-5 | - | once | 13 | TRBV7-9 | ASSLDLRGDQPQH
TRBJ1-3 | - | - | 13 | TRBV15 | ATSRESISGNTIY
TRBJ2-7 | - | - | 13 | TRBV15 | ATSRVMGDQYEQY
TRBJ1-1 | - | - | 11 | TRBV6-5 | ASREQGNTEAF
TRBJ2-1 | - | - | 14 | TRBV6-1 | ASSDTIREYYNEQF
TRBJ1-1 | - | - | 11 | TRBV2 | ARSGERGTEAF
TRBJ2-7 | - | - | 9 | TRBV21-1 | ASSKSYEQY
TRBJ1-1 | TRBD1 | - | 12 | TRBV6-6 | ASSYRQGNTEAF
TRBJ1-6 | - | - | 13 | TRBV5-1 | ASSLATDNNSPLH
TRBJ1-5 | - | - | 11 | TRBV6-5 | ASRVGLNQPQH
TRBJ1-4 | - | - | 13 | TRBV6-4 | ASSVSWGPNEKLF
TRBJ1-2 | TRBD1 | - | 13 | TRBV9 | ASSVDGTGAYGYT
TRBJ2-1 | TRBD2 | - | 15 | TRBV7-9 | ASSLGGLAISYNEQF
TRBJ1-2 | - | - | 13 | TRBV7-9 | ASNTFGGLEHGYT
TRBJ2-1 | - | - | 13 | TRBV12-5 | ASGLGTTAYNEQF
TRBJ1-1 | TRBD1 | once | 13 | TRBV18 | ASSPPTGGHTEAF
TRBJ2-7 | - | - | 13 | TRBV21-1 | ASSKGCLGNYEQY
TRBJ2-1 | - | - | 11 | TRBV11-3 | ASSLGQVNEQF
TRBJ2-1 | - | - | 13 | TRBV10-3 | AISESVGGYNEQF
TRBJ1-5 | - | - | 12 | TRBV6-5 | ASSYSPEISPQH
TRBJ2-3 | TRBD2 | - | 13 | TRBV5-4 | ASGLGGAQGDTQY